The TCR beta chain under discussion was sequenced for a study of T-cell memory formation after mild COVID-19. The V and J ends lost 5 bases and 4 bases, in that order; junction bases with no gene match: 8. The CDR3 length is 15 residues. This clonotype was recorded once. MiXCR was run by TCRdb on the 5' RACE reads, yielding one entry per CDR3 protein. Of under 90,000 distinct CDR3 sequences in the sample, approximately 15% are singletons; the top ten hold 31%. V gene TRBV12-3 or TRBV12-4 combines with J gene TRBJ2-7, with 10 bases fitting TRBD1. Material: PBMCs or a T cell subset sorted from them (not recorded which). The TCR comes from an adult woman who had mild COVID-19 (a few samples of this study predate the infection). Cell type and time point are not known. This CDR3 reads CASSPKGGQGYEQYF. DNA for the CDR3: TGTGCCAGCAGTCCAAAGGGGGGACAGGGGTACGAGCAGTACTTC.